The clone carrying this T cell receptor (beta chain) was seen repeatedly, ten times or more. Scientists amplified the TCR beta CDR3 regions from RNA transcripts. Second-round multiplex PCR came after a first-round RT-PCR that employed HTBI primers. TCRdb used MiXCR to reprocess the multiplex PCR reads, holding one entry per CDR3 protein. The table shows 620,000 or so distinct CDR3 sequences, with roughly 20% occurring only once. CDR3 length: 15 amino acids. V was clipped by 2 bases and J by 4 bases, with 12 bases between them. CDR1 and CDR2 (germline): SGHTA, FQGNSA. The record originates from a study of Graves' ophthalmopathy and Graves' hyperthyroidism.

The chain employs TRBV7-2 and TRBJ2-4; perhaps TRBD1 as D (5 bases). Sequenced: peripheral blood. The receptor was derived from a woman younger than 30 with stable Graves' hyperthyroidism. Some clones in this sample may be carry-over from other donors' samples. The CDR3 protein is CASSLSRTLKNIQYF. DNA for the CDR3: TGTGCCAGCAGCTTATCGCGGACACTTAAAAACATTCAGTACTTC.